The subject of this entry is one TCR beta chain. As yet, its antigen is unknown. The data were produced by immunoSEQ multiplex PCR, yet TCRdb's version contains in-frame clones alone and is incomplete. The sample holds about 77,000 clones, around 86% seen once. The entry originates in a study of OX40 agonist ivuxolimab in advanced cancers. The overall study: Enrolled patients in dose escalation had cancers that were hepatocellular carcinoma, melanoma, renal cell or head and neck cancer. Partial responses occurred in three patients (one hepatocellular carcinoma, two cutaneous melanoma).

Findings and limits, study-wide: What antigens the expanded peripheral T cells recognized was never established. Normalized T-cell clonal expansion was also low in some nonresponders.

The trim removed 5 bases at V and 4 bases at J, leaving 10 bases unmatched. The germline CDR1 and CDR2 sequences are SGHTA and FQGNSA. The length of the CDR3 is 16 residues. This clonotype originated in an adult with an advanced solid tumor such as melanoma, head and neck, liver or kidney cancer. Material: CD4+ or CD8+ T cells sorted from blood, obtained in a trial of the OX40 agonist ivuxolimab. This sequence joins TRBV7-2 and TRBJ1-3, with 8 bases fitting TRBD1. The CDR3 DNA is TGTGCCAGCAGCCTCCGGACAGGGACCGCCGGAAACACCATATATTTT. It specifies CASSLRTGTAGNTIYF.